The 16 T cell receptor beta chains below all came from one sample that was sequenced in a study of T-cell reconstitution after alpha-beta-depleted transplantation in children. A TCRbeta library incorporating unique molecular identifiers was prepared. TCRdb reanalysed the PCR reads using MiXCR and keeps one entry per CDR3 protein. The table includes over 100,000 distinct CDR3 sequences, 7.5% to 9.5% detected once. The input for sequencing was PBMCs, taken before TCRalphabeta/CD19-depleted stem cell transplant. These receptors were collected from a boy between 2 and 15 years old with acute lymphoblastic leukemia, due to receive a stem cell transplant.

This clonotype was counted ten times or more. The CDR3 is CASSFLSQEDEQFF. CDR3 sequence (DNA): TGTGCCAGCAGTTTCCTTTCCCAGGAGGATGAGCAGTTCTTC. This chain uses TRBV27 with TRBJ2-1; a possible D gene is TRBD2 (5 bases). The V end was cut by 3 bases, the J end by 8 bases, with 14 bases between. Germline lookup yields CDR1 MNHEY and CDR2 SMNVEV (reference sequence). The CDR3 totals 14 residues.

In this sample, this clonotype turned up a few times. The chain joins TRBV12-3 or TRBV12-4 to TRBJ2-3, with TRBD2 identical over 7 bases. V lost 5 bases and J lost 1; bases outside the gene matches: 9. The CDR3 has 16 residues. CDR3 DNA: TGTGCCAGCAGTCGGATGACGGGGAGGGGCACAGATACGCAGTATTTT. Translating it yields CASSRMTGRGTDTQYF.

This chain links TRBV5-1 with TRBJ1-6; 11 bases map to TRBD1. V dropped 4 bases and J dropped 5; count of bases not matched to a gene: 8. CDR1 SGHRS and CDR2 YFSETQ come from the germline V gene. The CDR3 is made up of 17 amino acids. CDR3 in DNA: TGCGCCAGCAGCGGGCGGACAGGGGGCGGGAATAATTCACCCCTCCACTTT. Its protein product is CASSGRTGGGNNSPLHF. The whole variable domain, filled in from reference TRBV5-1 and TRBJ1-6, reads KAGVTQTPRYLIKTRGQQVTLSCSPISGHRSVSWYQQTPGQGLQFLFEYFSETQRNKGNFPGRFSGRQFSNSRSEMNVSTLELGDSALYLCASSGRTGGGNNSPLHFGNGTRLTVT.

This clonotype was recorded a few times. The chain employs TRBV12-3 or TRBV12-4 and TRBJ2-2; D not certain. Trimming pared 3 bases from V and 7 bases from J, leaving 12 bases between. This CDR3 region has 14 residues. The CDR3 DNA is TGTGCCAGCAGTTTGGGCCCTATAGACGGGGAGCTGTTTTTT. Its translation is CASSLGPIDGELFF.

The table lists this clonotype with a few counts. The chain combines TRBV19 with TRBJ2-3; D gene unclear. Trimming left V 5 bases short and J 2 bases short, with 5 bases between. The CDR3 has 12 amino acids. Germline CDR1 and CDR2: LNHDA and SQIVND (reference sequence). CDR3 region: CASSAFTDTQYF. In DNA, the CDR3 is TGTGCCAGTAGTGCCTTCACAGATACGCAGTATTTT.

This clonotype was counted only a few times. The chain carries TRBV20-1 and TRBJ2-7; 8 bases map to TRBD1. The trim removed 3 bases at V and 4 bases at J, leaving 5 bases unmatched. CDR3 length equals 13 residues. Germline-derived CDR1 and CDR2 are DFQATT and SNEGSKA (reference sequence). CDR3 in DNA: TGCAGTGCTAGCACGGACAGGGAGTACGAGCAGTACTTC. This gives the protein CSASTDREYEQYF.

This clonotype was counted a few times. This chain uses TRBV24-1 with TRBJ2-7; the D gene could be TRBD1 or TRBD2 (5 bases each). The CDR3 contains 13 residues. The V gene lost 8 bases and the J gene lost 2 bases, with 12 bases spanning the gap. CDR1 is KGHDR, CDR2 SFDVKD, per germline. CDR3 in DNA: TGTGCCACCATACGGGACGGACCCTACGAGCAGTACTTC. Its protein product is CATIRDGPYEQYF.

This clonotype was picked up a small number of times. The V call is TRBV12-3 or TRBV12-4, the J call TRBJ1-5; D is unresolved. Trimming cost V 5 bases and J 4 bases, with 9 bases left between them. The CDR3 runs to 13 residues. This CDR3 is CASSKQENQPQHF. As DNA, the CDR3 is TGTGCCAGCAGTAAACAAGAGAATCAGCCCCAGCATTTT.

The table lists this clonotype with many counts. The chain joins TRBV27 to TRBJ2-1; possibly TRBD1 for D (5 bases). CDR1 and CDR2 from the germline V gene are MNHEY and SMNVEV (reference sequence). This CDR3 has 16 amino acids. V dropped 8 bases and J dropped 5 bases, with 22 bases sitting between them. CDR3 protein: CASGPSPGKRNNEQFF. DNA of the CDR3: TGTGCCAGCGGACCCTCTCCAGGGAAAAGGAACAATGAGCAGTTCTTC.

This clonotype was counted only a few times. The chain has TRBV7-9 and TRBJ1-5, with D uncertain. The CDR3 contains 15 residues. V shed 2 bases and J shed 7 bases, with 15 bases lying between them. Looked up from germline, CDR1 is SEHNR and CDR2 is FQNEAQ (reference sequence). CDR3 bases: TGTGCCAGCAGCTTATCTGTGTCTGGGGAACAGCCCCAGCATTTT. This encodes CASSLSVSGEQPQHF.

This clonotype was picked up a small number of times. This CDR3 is CASSLGDIGEGSPLHF. CDR3 in DNA: TGTGCCAGCAGCTTAGGCGATATAGGGGAAGGTTCACCCCTCCACTTT. The chain links TRBV7-2 to TRBJ1-6; the D gene is possibly TRBD1 (5 bases). The CDR3 consists of 16 residues. The ends were cut back, 1 base at V and 9 bases at J, with 16 bases in the middle. The germline V gene has CDR1 SGHTA and CDR2 FQGNSA.

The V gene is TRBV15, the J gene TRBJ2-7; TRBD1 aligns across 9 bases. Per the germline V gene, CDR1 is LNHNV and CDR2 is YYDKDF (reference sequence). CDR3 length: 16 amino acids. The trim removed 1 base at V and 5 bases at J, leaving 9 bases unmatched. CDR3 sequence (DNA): TGTGCCACCAGCAGAGGTGGGGGACAGGGCAGGGACGAGCAGTACTTC. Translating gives CATSRGGGQGRDEQYF.

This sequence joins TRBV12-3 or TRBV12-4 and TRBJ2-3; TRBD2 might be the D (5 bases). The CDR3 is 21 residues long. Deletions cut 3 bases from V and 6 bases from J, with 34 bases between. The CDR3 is CASSFFRGLLGMRSSTDTQYF. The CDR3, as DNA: TGTGCCAGCAGTTTTTTCAGAGGGCTGTTAGGCATGAGGAGCTCCACGGATACGCAGTATTTT.

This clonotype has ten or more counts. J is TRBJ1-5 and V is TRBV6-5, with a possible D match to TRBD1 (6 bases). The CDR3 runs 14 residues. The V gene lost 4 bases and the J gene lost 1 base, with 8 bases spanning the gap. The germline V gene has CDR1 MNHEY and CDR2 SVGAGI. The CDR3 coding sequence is TGTGCCAGCAGTTTTCAGGGGAGCAATCAGCCCCAGCATTTT. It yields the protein CASSFQGSNQPQHF.

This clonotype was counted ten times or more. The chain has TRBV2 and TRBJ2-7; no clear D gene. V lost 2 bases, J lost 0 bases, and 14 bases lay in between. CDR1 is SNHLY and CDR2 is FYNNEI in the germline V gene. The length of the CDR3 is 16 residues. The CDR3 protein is CASSEFSGVSSYEQYF. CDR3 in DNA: TGTGCCAGCAGTGAATTCAGTGGGGTTAGCTCCTACGAGCAGTACTTC.

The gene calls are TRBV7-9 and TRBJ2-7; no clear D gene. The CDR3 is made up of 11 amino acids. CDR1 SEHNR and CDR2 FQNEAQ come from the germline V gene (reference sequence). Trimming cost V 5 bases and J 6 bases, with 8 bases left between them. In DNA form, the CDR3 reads TGTGCCAGCAGCGTCAACACCGAGCAGTACTTC. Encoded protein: CASSVNTEQYF.